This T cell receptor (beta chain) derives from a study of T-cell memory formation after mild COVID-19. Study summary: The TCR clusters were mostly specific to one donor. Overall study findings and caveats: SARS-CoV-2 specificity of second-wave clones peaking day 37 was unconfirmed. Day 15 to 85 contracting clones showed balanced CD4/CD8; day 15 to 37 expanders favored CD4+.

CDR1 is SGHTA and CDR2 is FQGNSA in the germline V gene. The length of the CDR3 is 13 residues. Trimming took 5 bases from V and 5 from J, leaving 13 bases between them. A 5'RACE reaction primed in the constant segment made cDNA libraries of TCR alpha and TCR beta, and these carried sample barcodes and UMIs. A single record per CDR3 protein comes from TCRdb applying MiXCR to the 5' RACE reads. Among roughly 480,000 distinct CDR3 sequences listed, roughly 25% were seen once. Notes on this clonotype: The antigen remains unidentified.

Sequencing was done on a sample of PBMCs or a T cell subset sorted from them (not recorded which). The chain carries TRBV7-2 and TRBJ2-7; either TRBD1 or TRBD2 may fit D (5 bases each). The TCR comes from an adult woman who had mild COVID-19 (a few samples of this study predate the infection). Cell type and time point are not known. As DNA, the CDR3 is TGTGCCAGCAGCCTTGACGGGGCCAACGAGCAGTACTTC. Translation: CASSLDGANEQYF.